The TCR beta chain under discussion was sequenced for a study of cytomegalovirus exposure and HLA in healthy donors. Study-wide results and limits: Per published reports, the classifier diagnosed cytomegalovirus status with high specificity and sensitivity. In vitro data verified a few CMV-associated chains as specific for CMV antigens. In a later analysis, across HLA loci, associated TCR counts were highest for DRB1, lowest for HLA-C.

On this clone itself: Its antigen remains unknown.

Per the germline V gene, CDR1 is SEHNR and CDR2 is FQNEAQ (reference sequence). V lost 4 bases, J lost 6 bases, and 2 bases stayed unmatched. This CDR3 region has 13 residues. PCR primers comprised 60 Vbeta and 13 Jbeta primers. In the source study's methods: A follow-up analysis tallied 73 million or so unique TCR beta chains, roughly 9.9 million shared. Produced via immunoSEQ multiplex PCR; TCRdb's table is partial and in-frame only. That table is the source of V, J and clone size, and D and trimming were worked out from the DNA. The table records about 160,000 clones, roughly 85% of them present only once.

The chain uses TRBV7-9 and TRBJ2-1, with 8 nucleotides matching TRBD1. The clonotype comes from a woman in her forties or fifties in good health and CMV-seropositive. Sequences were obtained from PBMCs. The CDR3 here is CASSSRGPNEQFF. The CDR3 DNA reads TGTGCCAGCAGCTCCAGGGGGCCCAATGAGCAGTTCTTC.